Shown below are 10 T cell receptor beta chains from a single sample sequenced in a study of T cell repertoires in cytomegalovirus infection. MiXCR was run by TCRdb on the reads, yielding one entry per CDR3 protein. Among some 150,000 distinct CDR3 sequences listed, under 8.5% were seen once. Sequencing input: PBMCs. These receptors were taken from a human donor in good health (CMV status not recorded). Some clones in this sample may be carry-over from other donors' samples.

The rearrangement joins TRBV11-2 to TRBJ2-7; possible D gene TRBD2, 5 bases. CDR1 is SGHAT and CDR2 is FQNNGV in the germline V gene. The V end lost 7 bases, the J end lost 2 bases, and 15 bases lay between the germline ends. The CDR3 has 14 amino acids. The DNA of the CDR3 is TGTGCCAGCAAGGGAGACTACCAGACCTACGAGCAGTACTTC. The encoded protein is CASKGDYQTYEQYF.

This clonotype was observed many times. This CDR3 reads CASSPHGDLGEKLFF. The DNA for the CDR3 is TGTGCCAGCAGCCCCCACGGGGATTTAGGTGAAAAACTGTTTTTT. The V gene is TRBV7-2, the J gene TRBJ1-4; D ambiguous. The CDR3 is 15 amino acids. The germline V and J ends were trimmed by 5 bases and 7 bases, with 17 bases remaining between them. Germline-derived CDR1 and CDR2 are SGHTA and FQGNSA. The entire variable domain, with the rest obtained from reference TRBV7-2 and TRBJ1-4, is as follows: GAGVSQSPSNKVTEKGKDVELRCDPISGHTALYWYRQSLGQGLEFLIYFQGNSAPDKSGLPSDRFSAERTGGSVSTLTIQRTQQEDSAVYLCASSPHGDLGEKLFFGSGTQLSVL.

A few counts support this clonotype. Written as DNA, the CDR3 is TGTGCCAGCAGAACAGGCTCTGGGGCCAACGTCCTGACTTTC. As protein: CASRTGSGANVLTF. This chain connects TRBV6-5 to TRBJ2-6; possibly TRBD1 for D (5 bases). The length of the CDR3 is 14 residues. Trimming removed 6 bases at V and 0 bases at J, with 6 bases between. The germline V gene has CDR1 MNHEY and CDR2 SVGAGI.

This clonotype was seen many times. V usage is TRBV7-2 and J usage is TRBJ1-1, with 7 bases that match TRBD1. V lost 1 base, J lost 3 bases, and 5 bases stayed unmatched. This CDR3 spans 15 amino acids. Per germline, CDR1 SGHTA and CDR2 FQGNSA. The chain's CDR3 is CASSLEPGGYTEAFF. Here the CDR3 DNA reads TGTGCCAGCAGCTTAGAGCCAGGGGGGTACACTGAAGCTTTCTTT.

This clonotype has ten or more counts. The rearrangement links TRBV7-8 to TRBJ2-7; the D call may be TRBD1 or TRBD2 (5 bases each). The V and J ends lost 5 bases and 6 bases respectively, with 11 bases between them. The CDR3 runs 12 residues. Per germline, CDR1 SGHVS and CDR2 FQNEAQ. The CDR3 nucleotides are TGTGCCAGCAGCCACCCAGGGAGCGAGCAGTACTTC. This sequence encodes CASSHPGSEQYF.

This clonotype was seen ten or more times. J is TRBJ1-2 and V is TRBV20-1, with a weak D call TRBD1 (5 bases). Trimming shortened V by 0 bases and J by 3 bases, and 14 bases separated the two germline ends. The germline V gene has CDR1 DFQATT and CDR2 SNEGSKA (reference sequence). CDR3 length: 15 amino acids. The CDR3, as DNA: TGCAGTGCTAGAGAGAAGTGGGACTACCACTATGGCTACACCTTC. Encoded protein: CSAREKWDYHYGYTF.

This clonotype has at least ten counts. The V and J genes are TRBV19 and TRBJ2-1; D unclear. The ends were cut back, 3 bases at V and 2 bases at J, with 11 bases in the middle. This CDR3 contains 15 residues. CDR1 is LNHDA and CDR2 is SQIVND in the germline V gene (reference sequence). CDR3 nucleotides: TGTGCCAGTAGTATTGCCAAAGGGCCCTACAATGAGCAGTTCTTC. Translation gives CASSIAKGPYNEQFF.

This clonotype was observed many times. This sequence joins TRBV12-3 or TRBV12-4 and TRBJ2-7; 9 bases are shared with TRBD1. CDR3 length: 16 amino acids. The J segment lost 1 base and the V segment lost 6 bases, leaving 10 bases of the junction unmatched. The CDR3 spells CASSPGGTGTSYEQYF. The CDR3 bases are TGTGCCAGCAGCCCAGGGGGGACAGGGACGTCCTACGAGCAGTACTTC.

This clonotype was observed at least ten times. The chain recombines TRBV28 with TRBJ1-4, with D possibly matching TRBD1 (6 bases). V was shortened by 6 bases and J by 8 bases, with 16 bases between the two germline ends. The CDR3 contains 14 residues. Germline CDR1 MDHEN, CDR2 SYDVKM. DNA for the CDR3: TGTGCCAGCAGGCCTCAGGGGCTTGGGGAAAAACTGTTTTTT. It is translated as CASRPQGLGEKLFF.

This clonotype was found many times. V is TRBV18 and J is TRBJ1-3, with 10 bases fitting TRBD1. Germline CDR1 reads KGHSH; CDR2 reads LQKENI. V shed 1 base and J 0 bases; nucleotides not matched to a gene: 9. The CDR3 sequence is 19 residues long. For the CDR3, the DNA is TGTGCCAGCTCACCACTGGGACAGGGGTCCTCTAGCTCTGGAAACACCATATATTTT. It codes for CASSPLGQGSSSSGNTIYF.